This T cell receptor beta chain was profiled in a study of shared clonotypes between healthy human individuals. Trimming shortened V by 0 bases and J by 3 bases, and 8 bases separated the two germline ends. The CDR3 contains 14 residues. Germline V gene data show CDR1 as SGHRS and CDR2 as YFSETQ. Study-wide points: Genetic and exposure-history diversity was limited by the few donors. A handful of donors showed sharing of about 4.6% of naive CD4 clonotypes.

Several immunoSEQ plates received, in even portions, the genomic DNA of each subset. Repertoires were generated with immunoSEQ multiplex PCR, while TCRdb's copy carries only in-frame clones and drops some. In the table there are 2 million to 2.5 million clones, over 90% of which are singletons. The donor cohort consisted entirely of Caucasian adults residing in Nashville, Tennessee. Of note for this clone: Its cognate antigen is unknown. The same CDR3 arises from other DNA sequences in this sample as well.

Sequenced sample: naive CD4+ T cells from PBMCs. The subset: CD45RA+ positively selected. The sequence came from a man between 18 and 35 years old in good health. Some clones in this sample may be carry-over from other donors' samples. The genes are TRBV5-1 and TRBJ2-3, with D possibly matching TRBD1 (6 bases). The CDR3 spells CASSLAGATDTQYF. The CDR3 DNA is TGCGCCAGCAGCTTGGCAGGGGCAACAGATACGCAGTATTTT.